This T cell receptor (beta chain) was captured by sequencing in a study of blood T cell repertoires in COVID-19. Study overall: The analysed material was cDNA or gDNA that came from T cells, B-cell-depleted T cells, or PBMCs.

Sequencing was performed with immunoSEQ multiplex PCR; in TCRdb, only in-frame clones are kept and a portion is missing. The sample has about 300,000 clones, about nine tenths seen once. Sequenced material: peripheral blood. The TCR sequence derives from a young woman with COVID-19, enrolled during active disease.

CDR3 amino acids: CASSQEGTGTAFF. CDR3 nucleotides: TGCGCCAGCAGCCAAGAGGGGACAGGTACAGCTTTCTTT. The chain carries TRBV4-1 and TRBJ1-1; 8 nucleotides align to TRBD1. V was clipped by 0 bases and J by 10 bases; unmatched bases: 4. Germline lookup yields CDR1 MGHRA and CDR2 YSYEKL. This CDR3 has 13 amino acids.